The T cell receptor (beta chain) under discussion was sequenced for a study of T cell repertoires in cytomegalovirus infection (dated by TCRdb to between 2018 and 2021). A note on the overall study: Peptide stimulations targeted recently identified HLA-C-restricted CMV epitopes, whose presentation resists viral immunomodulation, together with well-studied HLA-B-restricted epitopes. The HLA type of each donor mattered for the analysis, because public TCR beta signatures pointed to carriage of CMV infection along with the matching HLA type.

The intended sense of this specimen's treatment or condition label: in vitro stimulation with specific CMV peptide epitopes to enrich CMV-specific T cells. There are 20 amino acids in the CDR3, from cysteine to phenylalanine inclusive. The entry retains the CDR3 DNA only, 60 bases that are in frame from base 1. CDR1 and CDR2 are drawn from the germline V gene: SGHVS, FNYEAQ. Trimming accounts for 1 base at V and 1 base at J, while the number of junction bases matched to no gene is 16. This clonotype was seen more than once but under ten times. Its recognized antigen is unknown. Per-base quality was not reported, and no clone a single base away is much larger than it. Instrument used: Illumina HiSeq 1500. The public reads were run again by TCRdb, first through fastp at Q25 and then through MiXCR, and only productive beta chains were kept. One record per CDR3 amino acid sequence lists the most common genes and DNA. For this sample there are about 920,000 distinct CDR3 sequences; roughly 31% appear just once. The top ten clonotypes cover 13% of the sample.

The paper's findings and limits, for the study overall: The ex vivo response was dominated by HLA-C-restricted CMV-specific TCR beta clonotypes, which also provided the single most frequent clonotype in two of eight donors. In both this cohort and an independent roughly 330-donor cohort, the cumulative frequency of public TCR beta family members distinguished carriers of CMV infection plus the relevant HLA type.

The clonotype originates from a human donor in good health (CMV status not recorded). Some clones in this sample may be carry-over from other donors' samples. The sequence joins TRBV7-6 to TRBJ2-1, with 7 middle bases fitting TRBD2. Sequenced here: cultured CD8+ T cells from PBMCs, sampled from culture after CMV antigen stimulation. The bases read TGTGCCAGCAGCTTAGTACATCGGGCTAGCGGCCTAGGGTCCTACAATGAGCAGTTCTTC. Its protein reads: CASSLVHRASGLGSYNEQFF. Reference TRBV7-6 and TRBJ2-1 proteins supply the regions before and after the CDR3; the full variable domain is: GAGVSQSPRYKVTKRGQDVALRCDPISGHVSLYWYRQALGQGPEFLTYFNYEAQQDKSGLPNDRFSAERPEGSISTLTIQRTEQRDSAMYRCASSLVHRASGLGSYNEQFFGPGTRLTVL.